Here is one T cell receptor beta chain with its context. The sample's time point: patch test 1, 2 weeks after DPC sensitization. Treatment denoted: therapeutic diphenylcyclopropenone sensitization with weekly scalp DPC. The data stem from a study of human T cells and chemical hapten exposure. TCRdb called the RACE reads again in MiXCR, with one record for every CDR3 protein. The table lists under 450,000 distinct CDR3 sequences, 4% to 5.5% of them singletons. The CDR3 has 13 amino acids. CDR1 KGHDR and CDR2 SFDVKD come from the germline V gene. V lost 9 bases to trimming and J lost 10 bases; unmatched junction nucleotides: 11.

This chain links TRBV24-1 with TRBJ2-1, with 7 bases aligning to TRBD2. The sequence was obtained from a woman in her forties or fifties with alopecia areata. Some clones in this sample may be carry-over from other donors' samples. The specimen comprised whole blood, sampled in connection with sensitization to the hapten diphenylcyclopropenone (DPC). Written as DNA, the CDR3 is TGTGCCACCCGGGCCCCGGGAGGATCCGAGCAGTTCTTC. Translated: CATRAPGGSEQFF.